Reported below is one T cell receptor beta chain. The antigen is undetermined. Researchers used the Oncomine TCR Beta short-read assay to sequence DNA from cultured CD4+ T cells. CD4+ T cells were cultured, and genomic DNA was extracted from them. In TCRdb, the PCR reads were re-called with MiXCR into one record per CDR3 protein. Here the sample spans some 16,000 distinct CDR3 sequences, roughly four fifths being singletons. This entry is derived from a study of vaccination and CD4 T cells after COVID-19. As for the study in general: The study drew post-COVID samples a median around 100 days after diagnosis (range 35 to 161). The authors used overlapping spike peptides from SARS-CoV-2, HCoV-NL63, HCoV-OC43 and HCoV-229E to stimulate cells.

Germline V gives CDR1 KGHDR, CDR2 SFDVKD. This CDR3 is built from 12 residues. Trimming took off 1 base at V and 4 bases at J, with 4 bases between the two ends. Specified treatment: roughly ten-day PBMC culture with coronavirus spike peptide pools or control peptides (ViraFEST assay). With fresh IL-2 medium, half the medium was replaced on days 3 and 7. The TCR comes from a human donor who received a COVID-19 vaccine. The chain employs TRBV24-1 and TRBJ2-7; D unclear. The sequences come from CD4+ T cells from blood, cultured in vitro, collected after SARS-CoV-2 vaccination. The CDR3 region has the DNA TGTGCCACCAGTGATTTAAATTACGAGCAGTACTTC. Its protein is CATSDLNYEQYF.